This T cell receptor beta chain was sequenced for a study of shared clonotypes between healthy human individuals (dated by TCRdb to 2020 to 2022). The study in broad terms: A few men and two women, aged 18 to 49 years, made up the cohort. For each donor, CD4 naive and CD4 memory were each run on three plates, CD8 naive on two plates, and CD8 memory on one plate. To estimate repertoire size and how much clonotype sharing occurs between individuals, the study deeply sequenced the blood TCR repertoires of five healthy adults. Different laboratories and diverse techniques were used to prepare libraries and sequence TCR repertoires, to increase sequencing depth and limit assay-specific biases. Leukapheresis yielded between about 0.85 and 9 billion PBMCs per donor.

Using the deep immunoSEQ assay, TCR CDR3 regions were amplified from genomic DNA by multiplex PCR. Genomic DNA extracted from each cell subset was distributed evenly over all wells of several immunoSEQ 96-well plates, and each plate served as one replicate. For sorted subsets, each replicate PCR was loaded with 200 ng genomic DNA, equivalent to 30,000 or so T cell genomes. Purified libraries were measured with a Qubit 3.0 fluorometer, size-checked on a Bioanalyzer 2100, and measured again with the KAPA Library Quantification kit. A separate single-read 150-cycle Illumina NextSeq 550 flow cell was used to sequence each immunoSEQ 96-well plate. The original pipeline was this. Because the immunoSEQ output included only junctional sequences and no quality scores, the filtering could not be the same as the filtering used for full-length reads. To assign V/J genes and CDR3, sequences were annotated using PyIR, a Python wrapper for IgBLAST v1.9, with IMGT germline references. Any read was removed if the V/J assignment was weak (E-value above 1e-6), the CDR3 was missing, or the read contained stop codons, out-of-frame junctions, or ambiguous translated residues. V3J clonotypes were defined by identical inferred V gene, J gene, and CDR3 amino acid sequence. To compute the percentage overlap between repertoires, the number of shared unique clonotypes was divided by the size of the smaller repertoire. Richness of each repertoire was evaluated using RTK rarefaction, the Chao1 estimator, and Recon v2.1 estimates of unobserved clonotypes. Generation probabilities for all TCRbeta clonotypes obtained by the gDNA method from four donors were computed using OLGA. TCRdb took this table from immuneACCESS and kept in-frame rearrangements with V and J called. Such tables lack part of the clones; where checked against another copy, unresolved V genes explain under half of the gap, and the rest is unexplained. From that table come the V and J calls and clone size; the DNA was used to work out D and trimming. The sample includes 2 million to 2.5 million clones, with over 85% observed a single time. Of the sample, under 0.45% is held by the ten largest clones.

Including the terminal cysteine and phenylalanine, the CDR3 comprises 17 residues. This entry keeps only the CDR3 DNA: 51 bases, framed from base 1. Trimming leaves V shorter by 8 bases and J shorter by 3 bases, with the junction holding 6 bases beyond the gene matches. Via the germline V gene, CDR1 is MNHNS and CDR2 SASEGT. Worth noting for this clone: Its antigen is still unknown. Base qualities were left out, and no much larger clone turns up one base away.

The paper's findings and limits, for the study overall: Rarefaction of sorted-subset datasets indicated incomplete sequencing despite the large sequencing depth. Naive subsets generally had larger estimated clonotype richness than memory subsets. Clonotypes shared by all four sorted-subset donors showed higher generation probabilities than non-shared clonotypes. Sharing across a few donors was observed for about 5% of naive CD4, under 4% of naive CD8, over 2% of memory CD4, and roughly 0.43% of memory CD8 clonotypes. Pairwise subsampling led to the expectation that sequencing depth would affect the degree of clonotype sharing among donors. Sampling was limited to blood, and TCR repertoires in tissue likely differ from TCR repertoires in blood. The genetic and exposure-history diversity represented was limited by the small number of donors.

Donors were healthy HIV-negative adults with no recently reported acute infections or vaccinations. Every donor was a Caucasian adult living in Nashville, Tennessee, USA. CD4+ T cells were enriched by magnetic negative selection; naive cells were then positively selected on CD45RA, and the negative fraction formed the memory subset. After blood collection by leukapheresis, PBMCs were isolated using Ficoll-Histopaque density gradient centrifugation and then cryopreserved in the vapor phase of liquid nitrogen. Analytical flow cytometry was used to check the purity and quantity of each magnetically sorted T cell population. Each sorted fraction had its genomic DNA isolated and then quantified by UV absorbance on a Nanodrop 2000c.

This clonotype originated in a man between 18 and 29 years old in good health. Some clones in this sample may be carry-over from other donors' samples. The chain is assembled from TRBV6-1 and TRBJ2-2; the central 16 bases match TRBD2. The sample consisted of naive CD4+ T cells from PBMCs. The cell subset or site label corresponds to: CD45RA+ positively selected. The CDR3 protein sequence reads: CASRGTSGRAYTGELFF. The DNA reads TGTGCCAGCCGTGGGACTAGCGGGAGGGCGTACACCGGGGAGCTGTTTTTT.